The 7 T cell receptor beta chains given below trace back to one sample, sequenced in a study of cytomegalovirus exposure and HLA in healthy donors. Amplification used 60 Vbeta primers and 13 Jbeta primers. Clones were sequenced by immunoSEQ multiplex PCR, and TCRdb holds only the in-frame ones, with some missing. Of about 210,000 clones listed, about four fifths are singletons. The sequencing sample was made of PBMCs. The receptors were gathered from a man aged 35 to 55 in good health and CMV-seropositive.

This chain connects TRBV29-1 to TRBJ1-2; maybe TRBD1 (6 bases). The CDR3 has 12 amino acids. V lost 6 bases, J lost 5 bases, and 13 bases lay in between. Germline V gene sequence: CDR1 SQVTM, CDR2 ANQGSEA. DNA of the CDR3: TGCAGCGTCGCGACAGGAAATTATGGCTACACCTTC. Its protein is CSVATGNYGYTF.

The rearrangement links TRBV6-1 to TRBJ2-1, with TRBD2 identical over 11 bases. CDR1 MNHNS and CDR2 SASEGT come from the germline V gene. With 7 bases clipped from V and 4 bases from J, the junction kept 6 bases outside the gene matches. The CDR3 is 15 amino acids. The chain's CDR3 is CASTRASGRYNEQFF. CDR3 sequence (DNA): TGTGCCAGCACCCGGGCTAGCGGGAGGTACAATGAGCAGTTCTTC.

This chain joins TRBV14 and TRBJ2-3, with TRBD1 as a possible D gene (5 bases). Deletions cut 1 base from V and 4 bases from J, with 9 bases between. The CDR3 covers 14 residues. In germline, CDR1 is SGHDN, CDR2 FVKESK. The CDR3 region is CASSQAGFADTQYF. CDR3 nucleotide sequence: TGTGCCAGCAGCCAAGCAGGGTTTGCAGATACGCAGTATTTT.

The chain carries TRBV6-5 and TRBJ1-2; D unresolved. The V gene's germline CDR1 is MNHEY and CDR2 SVGAGI. The CDR3 runs 12 residues. The V and J ends lost 5 bases and 8 bases respectively, with 12 bases between them. The chain's CDR3 is CASSERQTGYTF. In DNA form, the CDR3 reads TGTGCCAGCAGTGAGAGGCAGACGGGCTACACCTTC.

The chain employs TRBV10-3 and TRBJ2-1; the D is unclear. V gave up 7 bases and J gave up 9 bases, with 13 bases separating them. This CDR3 contains 12 residues. Germline CDR1 is ENHRY and CDR2 is SYGVKD. CDR3 region: CAITGPGREQFF. CDR3 nucleotide sequence: TGTGCCATCACTGGCCCGGGTCGTGAGCAGTTCTTC.

The DNA for the CDR3 is TGCGCCAGCAGCCAAGATATGGGACCACAGGGGAGCAGCTACGAGCAGTACTTC. This gives the protein CASSQDMGPQGSSYEQYF. The chain carries TRBV4-1 and TRBJ2-7, with 7 bases fitting TRBD1. The V gene's germline CDR1 is MGHRA and CDR2 YSYEKL. Trimming cost V 0 bases and J 3 bases; bases outside gene matches: 14. The CDR3 sequence is 18 residues long.

The V gene is TRBV6-6, the J gene TRBJ1-1; D is ambiguous. The V end lost 2 bases, the J end lost 3 bases, and 13 bases lay between the germline ends. CDR1 and CDR2 (germline): MNHNY, SVGAGI (reference sequence). This CDR3 comprises 15 residues. Here the CDR3 reads CASSYDRGEYTEAFF. The CDR3 nucleotides are TGTGCCAGCAGTTACGATCGTGGAGAGTACACTGAAGCTTTCTTT.